This TCR beta chain was recorded in a study of long-term antiretroviral therapy in people with HIV (dated by TCRdb to between 2020 and 2023). Describing the broader study: The earliest samples were collected approximately a decade before the 2015 WHO recommendation for immediate ART, a period when ART was typically delayed until CD4 counts fell. A retrospective serial study tested whether ART initiation and durable HIV suppression were associated with changes in peripheral blood TRB repertoire composition and diversity. The cohort contributed roughly 190 cryopreserved PBMC samples from under 35 adults with confirmed HIV infection, collected serially over a mean of approximately 6 years (range 1-12). Eleven of the 30 participants with HIV were female. No cross-contamination during QIAcube processing was seen in test extractions of a monoclonal T-cell line run alongside about 33 polyclonal samples.

The immunoSEQ hsTCRB v3.0 assay was used at survey level resolution to sequence the TRB variable region. The targeted TRB sequencing depth was about 40,000-55,000 T-cell genomes per sample. Pooled TRB libraries were sequenced on an Illumina MiSeq with a v3 150-cycle kit. The authors' pipeline ran thus. Repertoire analysis was performed in R inside a reproducible Nextflow workflow that covered QC, data transformation and analysis. Custom analyses were implemented in LymphoSeq2, an R package for AIRR-Seq data exploration. Four samples that produced fewer than 5000 total TRB sequences were removed, so some 180 HIV repertoires were analyzed. Among the approximately 190 retained HIV repertoires, 55 to 60 were collected before ART initiation and under 150 after ART initiation. Repertoires were downsampled to 5000 TRB nucleotide sequences, with summary statistics averaged over 100 downsampling iterations. The analysis kept only TRB sequences whose CDR3 regions were at least seven amino acids long. Diversity was assessed using a clonality score derived from Shannon entropy and using the Gini coefficient. In repertoire networks, the top 5000 CDR3 amino acid sequences were linked whenever an edit distance of one separated two sequences. Antigen specificity groups and MHC restriction were predicted for TRB CDR3 amino acid sequences with GLIPH2. CDR3 amino acid sequences were matched against VDJdb and McPAS-TCR to flag known CMV, EBV, HIV or tissue antigen associations. Pre-ART, post-ART and control groups were compared with Wilcoxon signed-rank tests and Holm-Bonferroni correction. TCRdb obtained this table from immuneACCESS and retained in-frame rearrangements with V and J assigned. These tables miss some clones; where compared with another copy, unresolved V genes account for less than half of the shortfall, and the remainder is unexplained. The DNA was the basis for D and trimming; V, J and clone size are from that table. For this sample the table gives 25,000 to 35,000 clones, of which approximately 86% were detected only once. The top ten hold 4.8% of the sample.

The CDR3 numbers 16 residues from cysteine through phenylalanine. Just the 48-base CDR3 DNA is kept, in frame starting at base 1. CDR1 and CDR2 are read off the germline V gene as MNHEY and SVGAGI. V trim: 0 bases; J trim: 7 bases; unmatched bases: 5. Of note for this clone: Its target antigen remains unknown. Per-nucleotide qualities are absent, and no much larger clonotype sits a single base away.

The paper's findings and limits, for the study overall: The repertoire was dominated across all time points by expanded TRB clones identified before ART initiation, although this dominance was seen to fluctuate and to decrease in many PLHIV after ART. Compared with controls, HIV repertoires had narrower CDR3 length ranges, and the network structure pointed to an antigen-experienced repertoire that shifted only slightly toward naive after ART. Starting ART was linked to a significant rise in TRB diversity, yet even with long-term ART the diversity remained significantly lower than in transplant donor controls. Owing to limited PBMC availability, only the TCR beta chain was sequenced, without alpha chain pairing. The samples were dated from the mid-2000s to the late 2010s, and the ART regimens that were used may be less effective than current ART regimens. Because cell numbers in pre-ART samples were limited, unsorted PBMC were profiled instead of sorted CD4+ and CD8+ T cells. No data were available on ART adherence, viral resistance or therapy changes, limiting inferences about post-ART repertoire changes.

Inclusion was restricted to participants for whom at least one PBMC sample before ART initiation and at least two post-ART samples were available. Every participant with HIV received treatment in the United States of America. Before DNA extraction, cryopreserved samples of roughly 0.9-11 million PBMC were thawed and then washed. At the time of the earliest PBMC sample, participants with HIV were aged between roughly 20 and 54 years. Each participant contributed PBMC samples from 1-4 timepoints before ART initiation and 2-8 timepoints after ART initiation, with a median of 7 samples. Serial HIV viral load, CD4+ T-cell count, ART history and demographic data were obtained for every participant. Genomic DNA was extracted from unsorted PBMC with a Qiagen kit on a QIAcube, with processing performed in batches of 12 samples.

The rearranged chain carries TRBV6-5 and TRBJ1-4; 10 middle bases align to TRBD1. The TCR was taken from a woman in her twenties or thirties with HIV. Sample: unsorted PBMCs, taken 0.8 years after starting antiretroviral therapy. The base sequence is TGTGCCAGCAGTTACTCGAGGACAGGGGGTGGTGAAAAACTGTTTTTT. It translates to CASSYSRTGGGEKLFF.